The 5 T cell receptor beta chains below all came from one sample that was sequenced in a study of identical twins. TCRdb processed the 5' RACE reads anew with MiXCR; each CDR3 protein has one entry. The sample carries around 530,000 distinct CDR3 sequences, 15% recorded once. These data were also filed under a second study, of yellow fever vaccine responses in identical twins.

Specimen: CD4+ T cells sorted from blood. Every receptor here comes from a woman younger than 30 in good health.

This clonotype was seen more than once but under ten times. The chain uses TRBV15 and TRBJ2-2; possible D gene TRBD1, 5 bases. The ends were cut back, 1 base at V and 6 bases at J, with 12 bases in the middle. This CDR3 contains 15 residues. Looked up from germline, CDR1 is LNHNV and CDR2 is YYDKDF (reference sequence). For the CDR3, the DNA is TGTGCCACCAGCAGAGTTATAGGGGCCCCCGGGGAGCTGTTTTTT. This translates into CATSRVIGAPGELFF.

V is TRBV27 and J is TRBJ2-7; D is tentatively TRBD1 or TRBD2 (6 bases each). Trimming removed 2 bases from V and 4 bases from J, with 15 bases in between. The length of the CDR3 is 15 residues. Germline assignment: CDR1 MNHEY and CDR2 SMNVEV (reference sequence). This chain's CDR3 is CASSLMAGAGYEQYV. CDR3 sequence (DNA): TGTGCCAGCAGTTTAATGGCAGGGGCGGGGTACGAGCAGTACGTC.

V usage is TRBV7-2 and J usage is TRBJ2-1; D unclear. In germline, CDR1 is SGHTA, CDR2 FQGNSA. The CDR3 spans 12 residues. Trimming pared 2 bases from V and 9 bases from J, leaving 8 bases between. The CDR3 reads CASSLNGGEQFF. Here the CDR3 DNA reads TGTGCCAGCAGCTTAAATGGTGGTGAGCAGTTCTTC.

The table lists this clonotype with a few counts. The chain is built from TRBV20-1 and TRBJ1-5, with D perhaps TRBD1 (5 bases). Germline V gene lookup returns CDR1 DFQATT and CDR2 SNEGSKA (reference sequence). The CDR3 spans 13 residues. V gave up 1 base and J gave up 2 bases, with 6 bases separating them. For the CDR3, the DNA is TGCAGTGCTAGAGTAGGGGGCAATCAGCCCCAGCATTTT. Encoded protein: CSARVGGNQPQHF.

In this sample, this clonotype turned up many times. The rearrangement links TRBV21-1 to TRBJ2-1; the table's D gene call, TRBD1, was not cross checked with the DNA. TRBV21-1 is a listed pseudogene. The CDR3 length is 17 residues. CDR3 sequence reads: CASSKAEDNDREGEQFF. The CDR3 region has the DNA TGTGCCAGCAGCAAAGCCGAAGATAACGACAGGGAGGGTGAGCAGTTCTTC.